This T cell receptor beta chain comes out of a study of CD8+ T cells in alopecia areata. The CDR3 totals 17 residues. Germline CDR1 is SGHVS and CDR2 is FQNEAQ. V shed 5 bases and J shed 4 bases, with 23 bases lying between them. Isolated RNA was reverse transcribed into cDNA used as the sequencing template. The method was immunoSEQ multiplex PCR; TCRdb's version includes in-frame clones alone and lacks a portion of them. Of roughly 100,000 clones in the sample, about nine tenths were seen once. Regarding treatment: oral pan-JAK inhibitor, 5-10 mg twice daily. The chain uses TRBV7-8 and TRBJ1-2; D may be TRBD1 (6 bases). The receptor was isolated from a human donor with alopecia areata. The sequencing used CD8+ T cells sorted from blood, collected between weeks 30 and 35, from a patient treated with tofacitinib. CDR3 amino acids: CASSPKGDGDSVYGYTF. CDR3 coding DNA: TGTGCCAGCAGCCCCAAGGGGGATGGGGACTCGGTCTATGGCTACACCTTC.